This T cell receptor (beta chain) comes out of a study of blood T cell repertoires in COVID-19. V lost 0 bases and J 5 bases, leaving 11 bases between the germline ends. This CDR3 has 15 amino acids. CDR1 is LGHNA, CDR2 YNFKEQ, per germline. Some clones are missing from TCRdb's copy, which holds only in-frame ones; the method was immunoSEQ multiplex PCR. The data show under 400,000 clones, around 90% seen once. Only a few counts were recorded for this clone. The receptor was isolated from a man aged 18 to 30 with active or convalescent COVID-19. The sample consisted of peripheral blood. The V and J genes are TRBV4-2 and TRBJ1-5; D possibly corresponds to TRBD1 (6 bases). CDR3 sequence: CASSQENRVDQPQHF. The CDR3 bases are TGTGCCAGCAGCCAAGAGAACAGGGTGGATCAGCCCCAGCATTTT.